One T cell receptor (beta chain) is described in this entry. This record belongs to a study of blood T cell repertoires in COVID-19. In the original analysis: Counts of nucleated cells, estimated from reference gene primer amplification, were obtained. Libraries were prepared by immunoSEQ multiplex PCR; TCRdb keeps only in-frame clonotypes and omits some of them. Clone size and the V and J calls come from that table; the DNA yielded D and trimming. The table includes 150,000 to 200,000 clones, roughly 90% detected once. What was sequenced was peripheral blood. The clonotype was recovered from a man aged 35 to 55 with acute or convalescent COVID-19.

The CDR3 spells CASSVGSGNQPQHF. The CDR3 coding sequence is TGTGCCAGCAGCGTAGGGTCAGGTAATCAGCCCCAGCATTTT. V gene TRBV9 combines with J gene TRBJ1-5; D gene uncertain. Germline CDR1 is SGDLS and CDR2 is YYNGEE. Trimming pared 0 bases from V and 4 bases from J, leaving 8 bases between. The CDR3 has 14 residues. Complete variable domain (other parts from reference TRBV9 and TRBJ1-5): DSGVTQTPKHLITATGQRVTLRCSPRSGDLSVYWYQQSLDQGLQFLIQYYNGEERAKGNILERFSAQQFPDLHSELNLSSLELGDSALYFCASSVGSGNQPQHFGDGTRLSIL.